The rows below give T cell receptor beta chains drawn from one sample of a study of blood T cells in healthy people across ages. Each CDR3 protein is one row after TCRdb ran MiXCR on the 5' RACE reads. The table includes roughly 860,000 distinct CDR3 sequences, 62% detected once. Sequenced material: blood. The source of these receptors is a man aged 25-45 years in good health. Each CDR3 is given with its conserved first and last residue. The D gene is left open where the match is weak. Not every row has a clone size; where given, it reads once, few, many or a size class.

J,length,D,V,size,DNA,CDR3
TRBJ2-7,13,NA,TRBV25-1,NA,TGTGCCAGCAGCCGGGGGGCACTCCTCGAGCAGTACTTC,CASSRGALLEQYF
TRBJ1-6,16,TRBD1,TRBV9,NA,TGTGCCAGCAGCGATGGGACAGGGGTGTGGGATTCACCCCTCCACTTT,CASSDGTGVWDSPLHF
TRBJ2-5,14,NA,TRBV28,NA,TGTGCCAGCGCGGACGGTCCAGGTCGGGATGAGCAGTACTTC,CASADGPGRDEQYF
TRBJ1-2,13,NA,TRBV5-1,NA,TGCGCCAGCAGCACCCTTGTGGGCTATGGCTACACCTTC,CASSTLVGYGYTF
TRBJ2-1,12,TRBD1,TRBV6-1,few,TGTGCCAGACACAGGGGGCCGATCGCCCAGTTCTTC,CARHRGPIAQFF
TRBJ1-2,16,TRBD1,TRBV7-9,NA,TGTGCCAGCAGCTTACGAGGGACAGGGTCGATCGGAGACTACACCTTC,CASSLRGTGSIGDYTF
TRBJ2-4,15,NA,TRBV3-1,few,TGTGCCAGCAGCTCCGACCTTATAGGAGTCGGCATTCAGTACTTC,CASSSDLIGVGIQYF
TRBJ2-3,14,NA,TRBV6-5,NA,TGTGCCAGCAGCCGACAGTGGGGGACAGATACGCAGTATTTT,CASSRQWGTDTQYF
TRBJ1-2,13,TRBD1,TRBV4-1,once,TGCGCCAGCAGCCAACGGACAGGCTATGGCTACACCTTC,CASSQRTGYGYTF
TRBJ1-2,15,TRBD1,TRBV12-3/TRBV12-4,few,TGTGCCAGCAGCTCCTACTGGGACAGGGGCTATGGCTACACCTTC,CASSSYWDRGYGYTF
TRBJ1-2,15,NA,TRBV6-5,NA,TGTGCCAGCAGTTACTCGGCAGGGAGTGGCTATGGCTACACCTTC,CASSYSAGSGYGYTF
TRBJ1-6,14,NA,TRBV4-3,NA,TGCGCCAGCAGCCCCCGGGCAGATAATTCACCCCTCCACTTT,CASSPRADNSPLHF
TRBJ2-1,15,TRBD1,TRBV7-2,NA,TGTGCCAGCAGCTCCCCGGACAGGGAAGACAATGAGCAGTTCTTC,CASSSPDREDNEQFF
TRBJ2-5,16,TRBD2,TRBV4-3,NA,TGCGCCAGCAGCCAAGATGGTTCGGGGGGGCAAGAGACCCAGTACTTC,CASSQDGSGGQETQYF
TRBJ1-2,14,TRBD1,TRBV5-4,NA,TGTGCCAGCAGTACAGGACAGGGGAGTAATGGCTACACCTTC,CASSTGQGSNGYTF
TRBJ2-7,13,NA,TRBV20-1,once,TGCAGTGCTTCCGGGACAAACATCTACGAGCAGTACTTC,CSASGTNIYEQYF
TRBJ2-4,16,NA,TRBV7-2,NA,TGTGCCAGCAGCTTAGTCGTTACGGTAGCCAAAAACATTCAGTACTTC,CASSLVVTVAKNIQYF
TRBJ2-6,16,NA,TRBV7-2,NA,TGTGCCGGCAGCTTAATCCTCCAGCCTGGGGCCAACGTCCTGACTTTC,CAGSLILQPGANVLTF
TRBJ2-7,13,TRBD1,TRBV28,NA,TGTGCCAGCGGACAGGGGGAGGCAGGCGAGCAGTACTTC,CASGQGEAGEQYF
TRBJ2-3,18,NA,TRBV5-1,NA,TGCGCCAGCAGCTTCGGGTCAGTCTCGACCGCTGGCACAGATACGCAGTATTTT,CASSFGSVSTAGTDTQYF
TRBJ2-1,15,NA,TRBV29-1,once,TGCAGCGTCGAAGGGGGGTCCAGCTTGGGGAGTGGGCAGTTCTTC,CSVEGGSSLGSGQFF
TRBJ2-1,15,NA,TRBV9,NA,TGTGCCAGCAGCGTAGGAACGGCTGGTTACTACGAGCAGTTCTTC,CASSVGTAGYYEQFF
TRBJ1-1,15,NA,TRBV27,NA,TGTGCCAGCAGTCCCAGGTCCGCTGTGAACACTGAAGCTTTCTTT,CASSPRSAVNTEAFF